A selection of T cell receptor beta chains follows, all from one sample in a study of regulatory T cells in long-lasting Graves disease. Using its own MiXCR run on the multiplex PCR reads, TCRdb lists one record per CDR3 protein. The sample records 400,000 to 550,000 distinct CDR3 sequences, about 15% being singletons. The same sample was also used in a study of T cells in Graves' hyperthyroidism and ophthalmopathy.

The sequenced sample was peripheral blood mononuclear cells (PBMCs), obtained at new diagnosis, from a patient treated with antithyroid drugs. The origin of the receptors is a woman in her twenties or thirties with Graves disease. CDR3s include the opening cysteine and the closing phenylalanine or tryptophan. The D gene is left open where the match is weak. Expanded clones get a size class; other rows say once, few or many, or leave the size out.

>TRBJ2-1|TRBV12-3/TRBV12-4|TRBD2|many
CASSVEGPAGITSYNEQFF
TGTGCCAGCAGCGTTGAGGGGCCAGCGGGAATAACGTCCTACAATGAGCAGTTCTTC
>TRBJ2-7|TRBV5-6|-|many
CASSQHNNEQYF
TGTGCCAGCAGTCAACATAATAACGAGCAGTACTTC
>TRBJ1-5|TRBV20-1|-|many
CSAKTPNQPQHF
TGCAGTGCTAAGACACCAAATCAGCCCCAGCATTTT
>TRBJ1-1|TRBV18|-|many
CASSPRQALEAFF
TGTGCCAGCTCACCAAGGCAGGCTCTTGAAGCTTTCTTT
>TRBJ2-3|TRBV12-3/TRBV12-4|-|-
CAIRAGTTADTQYF
TGTGCCATCAGGGCGGGCACCACTGCAGATACGCAGTATTTT
>TRBJ2-3|TRBV18|TRBD2|many
CASSRSGTSTDTQYF
TGTGCCAGCTCACGTAGCGGGACTAGCACAGATACGCAGTATTTT
>TRBJ2-7|TRBV20-1|TRBD2|-
CSAYEGLAGGKDEQYF
TGCAGTGCTTACGAGGGTTTAGCGGGAGGGAAAGACGAGCAGTACTTC
>TRBJ2-1|TRBV5-1|TRBD1|-
CASSFSIRTGGYNEQFF
TGCGCCAGCAGCTTTAGTATTCGGACAGGGGGTTACAATGAGCAGTTCTTC
>TRBJ2-7|TRBV28|-|many
CASSLDHSYEQYF
TGTGCCAGCAGTTTGGACCACTCCTACGAGCAGTACTTC
>TRBJ2-2|TRBV9|-|-
CASHSGGTGELFF
TGTGCCAGCCACTCCGGGGGCACCGGGGAGCTGTTTTTT
>TRBJ1-1|TRBV3-1|-|many
CASSLEGGANTEAFF
TGTGCCAGCAGCCTAGAGGGGGGGGCGAACACTGAAGCTTTCTTT
>TRBJ1-5|TRBV20-1|TRBD1|-
CSARDSQGVRNQPQHF
TGCAGTGCTAGAGATTCACAGGGGGTGCGCAATCAGCCCCAGCATTTT
>TRBJ2-5|TRBV6-2/TRBV6-3|-|many
CASSGPGSETQYF
TGTGCCAGCAGCGGGCCGGGTTCAGAGACCCAGTACTTC
>TRBJ2-5|TRBV5-5|TRBD2|few
CASRKLAGAQETQYF
TGTGCCAGCAGAAAACTAGCGGGGGCACAAGAGACCCAGTACTTC
>TRBJ1-5|TRBV29-1|TRBD1|many
CSGVTGEGNQPQHF
TGCAGCGGTGTGACAGGGGAGGGGAATCAGCCCCAGCATTTT
>TRBJ2-7|TRBV4-2|TRBD1|-
CASSQAGGNEQYF
TGTGCCAGCAGCCAAGCAGGGGGCAACGAGCAGTACTTC
>TRBJ2-2|TRBV27|TRBD2|few
CASSYLTGLAGDVGELFF
TGTGCCAGCAGTTACCTGACGGGACTAGCGGGAGATGTCGGGGAGCTGTTTTTT
>TRBJ2-2|TRBV9|-|-
CASSGRVSTGELFF
TGTGCCAGCAGCGGCCGGGTTTCCACCGGGGAGCTGTTTTTT
>TRBJ1-5|TRBV27|-|-
CASSTRRDRESGQPQHF
TGTGCCAGCAGTACCCGCAGAGACCGGGAATCGGGCCAGCCCCAGCATTTT
>TRBJ1-1|TRBV6-1|-|many
CASSRYPEGNTEAFF
TGTGCCAGCAGTAGATATCCCGAGGGGAACACTGAAGCTTTCTTT
>TRBJ2-7|TRBV2|TRBD1|few
CASRHRDSSYEQYF
TGTGCCAGCAGGCACCGGGACAGCTCCTACGAGCAGTACTTC
>TRBJ1-5|TRBV15|-|many
CATSRGNQPQHF
TGTGCCACCAGCAGAGGGAATCAGCCCCAGCATTTT
>TRBJ2-1|TRBV3-1|-|many
CASSPLLALSYNEQFF
TGTGCCAGCAGCCCCTTGTTAGCTCTCTCCTACAATGAGCAGTTCTTC
>TRBJ2-7|TRBV4-1|TRBD1|-
CASGYRTGNEQYF
TGCGCCAGCGGGTACCGGACAGGGAACGAGCAGTACTTC
>TRBJ2-5|TRBV6-9|-|-
CASSYVQGQETQYF
TGTGCCAGCAGTTACGTCCAGGGCCAAGAGACCCAGTACTTC
>TRBJ2-5|TRBV5-6|TRBD2|many
CASSYGLAGGKETQYF
TGTGCCAGCAGCTACGGACTAGCGGGAGGGAAAGAGACCCAGTACTTC
>TRBJ2-5|TRBV29-1|TRBD2|few
CSVGGARETQYF
TGCAGCGTGGGAGGGGCGAGAGAGACCCAGTACTTC
>TRBJ1-4|TRBV19|-|-
CARDRRVTNEKLFF
TGTGCCAGAGACCGGAGGGTAACTAATGAAAAACTGTTTTTT
>TRBJ1-3|TRBV6-1|-|-
CASSRPSSGNTIYF
TGTGCCAGCAGTAGACCCAGCTCTGGAAACACCATATATTTT
>TRBJ2-7|TRBV7-8|TRBD2|many
CASRKGLTTLGEQYF
TGTGCCAGCAGGAAGGGACTAACCACCCTCGGCGAGCAGTACTTC
>TRBJ2-3|TRBV18|-|many
CASSPSLGSLGDTQYF
TGTGCCAGCTCACCTTCCTTGGGAAGTCTTGGGGATACGCAGTATTTT
>TRBJ2-5|TRBV3-1|TRBD1|many
CASSQGLGQGAQETQYF
TGTGCCAGCAGCCAAGGCCTTGGACAGGGGGCTCAAGAGACCCAGTACTTC